Below are 27 T cell receptor beta chains sequenced from a single sample in a study of T cells in Graves' hyperthyroidism and ophthalmopathy. TCR beta CDR3 regions were amplified from RNA. Using the HTBI primer set, a first-round RT-PCR was run on the TCR CDR3. Using its own MiXCR run on the multiplex PCR reads, TCRdb lists one record per CDR3 protein. Here the sample spans 640,000 or so distinct CDR3 sequences, roughly 14% being singletons. The sample was blood. All receptors derive from a woman between 40 and 55 years old with Graves' ophthalmopathy.

The chain employs TRBV6-4 and TRBJ1-1; D is unresolved. CDR3 length: 16 residues. V was trimmed by 3 bases and J by 7 bases, leaving 21 bases between them. Germline V gene sequence: CDR1 MRHNA, CDR2 SNTAGT. CDR3 loop: CASSELRHFPSGEAFF. The CDR3 coding sequence is TGTGCCAGCAGTGAACTCAGGCACTTCCCCTCGGGTGAAGCTTTCTTT.

This clonotype was seen at least ten times. The chain recombines TRBV6-2 or TRBV6-3 with TRBJ1-1; D is undetermined. The V end was cut by 0 bases, the J end by 0 bases, with 5 bases between. CDR3 length: 14 amino acids. Germline lookup yields CDR1 MNHEY and CDR2 SVGEGT. CDR3 nucleotide sequence: TGTGCCAGCAGTTACTCGTTCATGAACACTGAAGCTTTCTTT. Its translation is CASSYSFMNTEAFF.

This rearrangement joins TRBV9 to TRBJ1-1; D is uncertain. Germline V gene sequence: CDR1 SGDLS, CDR2 YYNGEE. This CDR3 region has 14 residues. Trimming removed 1 base from V and 0 bases from J, with 7 bases in between. The CDR3 coding sequence is TGTGCCAGCAGCGTAACGGTGTTGAACACTGAAGCTTTCTTT. Amino acid sequence: CASSVTVLNTEAFF.

This clonotype has a count of ten or more. V is TRBV20-1 and J is TRBJ1-5, with D perhaps TRBD1 (6 bases). The CDR3 spans 14 residues. V was shortened by 1 base and J by 6 bases, with 13 bases between the two germline ends. In germline, CDR1 is DFQATT, CDR2 SNEGSKA (reference sequence). CDR3 sequence: CSARGTVVGQPQHF. The CDR3 bases are TGCAGTGCTAGAGGGACAGTAGTAGGTCAGCCCCAGCATTTT.

In this sample, this clonotype turned up many times. This rearrangement joins TRBV19 to TRBJ1-5; D remains ambiguous. Looked up from germline, CDR1 is LNHDA and CDR2 is SQIVND (reference sequence). The V and J ends lost 4 bases and 0 bases respectively, with 10 bases between them. The CDR3 totals 15 residues. The CDR3 protein is CASSSQRDSNQPQHF. In DNA, the CDR3 is TGTGCCAGTAGTAGTCAGAGGGATAGCAATCAGCCCCAGCATTTT. The full variable domain, completed using reference TRBV19 and TRBJ1-5, is DGGITQSPKYLFRKEGQNVTLSCEQNLNHDAMYWYRQDPGQGLRLIYYSQIVNDFQKGDIAEGYSVSREKKESFPLTVTSAQKNPTAFYLCASSSQRDSNQPQHFGDGTRLSIL.

This clonotype appeared many times. The rearrangement uses TRBV19 and TRBJ1-5, with 7 bases lining up with TRBD1. V was pared by 7 bases and J by 2 bases, with 2 bases of the junction left unmatched. Germline V gene sequence: CDR1 LNHDA, CDR2 SQIVND (reference sequence). CDR3 length: 13 residues. The CDR3 sequence is CASNDRGNQPQHF. The CDR3 coding sequence is TGTGCCAGTAATGACAGGGGCAATCAGCCCCAGCATTTT.

In this sample, this clonotype turned up many times. V is TRBV15 and J is TRBJ1-1; D is undetermined. Trimming cost V 0 bases and J 1 base, with 6 bases left between them. In germline, CDR1 is LNHNV, CDR2 YYDKDF (reference sequence). CDR3 length: 14 amino acids. The CDR3 bases are TGTGCCACCAGCAGAGATCGGGGGAACACTGAAGCTTTCTTT. Translation: CATSRDRGNTEAFF.

This clonotype was seen many times. The rearrangement uses TRBV30 and TRBJ1-5, with D maybe TRBD1 (5 bases). Trimming shortened V by 0 bases and J by 1 base, and 13 bases separated the two germline ends. CDR3 length: 16 amino acids. Germline V CDR1 and CDR2: GTSNPN, SVGIG (reference sequence). CDR3 DNA sequence: TGTGCCTGGAGTGTACCGGGGGGATGGAGCAATCAGCCCCAGCATTTT. This gives the protein CAWSVPGGWSNQPQHF.

This clonotype was detected ten times or more. The chain recombines TRBV6-2 or TRBV6-3 with TRBJ2-5; 7 nucleotides line up with TRBD1. Germline lookup yields CDR1 MNHEY and CDR2 SVGEGT. The CDR3 runs 14 residues. The ends lost 5 bases at V and 5 bases at J; junction bases unmatched: 8. The CDR3 loop reads CASSRQGRMETQYF. The CDR3 region has the DNA TGTGCCAGCAGTCGACAGGGTCGAATGGAGACCCAGTACTTC.

In its sample, this clonotype was seen many times. The CDR3 DNA follows: TGTGCCAGCAGTTTTCTCCGCGACAGGGTTGGCTACACCTTC. Translation: CASSFLRDRVGYTF. The chain recombines TRBV12-3 or TRBV12-4 with TRBJ1-2; 7 bases are a match to TRBD1. This CDR3 spans 14 amino acids. The ends lost 3 bases at V and 7 bases at J; junction bases unmatched: 8.

This clonotype was seen many times. The chain combines TRBV6-2 or TRBV6-3 with TRBJ1-1; TRBD1 matches at 8 bases. The CDR3 has 17 residues. Germline assignment: CDR1 MNHEY and CDR2 SVGEGT. J lost 3 bases, V lost 5 bases, and 14 bases had no gene match. The CDR3: CASSPWTGNGYDTEAFF. The CDR3 DNA sequence: TGTGCCAGCAGTCCCTGGACAGGGAATGGATACGACACTGAAGCTTTCTTT.

The rearrangement joins TRBV28 to TRBJ2-5; 7 nucleotides agree with TRBD1. The germline V gene encodes CDR1 MDHEN and CDR2 SYDVKM. CDR3 length equals 15 residues. Trimming cost V 7 bases and J 1 base; bases outside gene matches: 9. The CDR3 is CASTRQGQSQETQYF. CDR3 nucleotide sequence: TGTGCCAGCACTAGACAGGGACAGAGCCAAGAGACCCAGTACTTC.

Remarks on this clonotype: As the CDR3 is not closed by the conserved phenylalanine or tryptophan, this likely results from a read error. This chain joins TRBV19 and TRBJ1-1; D remains ambiguous. V was shortened by 6 bases and J by 0 bases, with 11 bases between the two germline ends. The CDR3 has 14 residues. Germline lookup yields CDR1 LNHDA and CDR2 SQIVND (reference sequence). The CDR3 sequence is CASRPGRMNTEAFS. As DNA, the CDR3 is TGTGCCAGTAGACCCGGACGGATGAACACTGAAGCTTTCTCT.

This clonotype appeared many times. The rearrangement uses TRBV6-2 or TRBV6-3 and TRBJ1-5, with no clear D. The germline V gene has CDR1 MNHEY and CDR2 SVGEGT. The CDR3 runs 13 residues. Trimming shortened V by 6 bases and J by 7 bases, and 13 bases separated the two germline ends. As DNA, the CDR3 is TGTGCCAGCAGAGATGAACGTTCGCAGCCCCAGCATTTT. Translated: CASRDERSQPQHF.

For the CDR3, the DNA is TGTGCCATCAGTGGTGCGGAGCAAGAGACCCAGTACTTC. It encodes CAISGAEQETQYF. The genes are TRBV10-3 and TRBJ2-5; D not certain. This CDR3 has 13 residues. Germline V gene lookup returns CDR1 ENHRY and CDR2 SYGVKD. Between the trimmed V and J ends, which lost 4 bases and 2 bases, there was a span of 8 bases.

This clonotype was counted at least ten times. V usage is TRBV30 and J usage is TRBJ2-7; TRBD1 matches at 8 bases. V shed 3 bases and J 3 bases; nucleotides not matched to a gene: 7. CDR3 length: 14 amino acids. Per the germline V gene, CDR1 is GTSNPN and CDR2 is SVGIG (reference sequence). CDR3 DNA sequence: TGTGCCTGGAGGGACAGGGAATCAGTCTACGAGCAGTACTTC. Translation gives CAWRDRESVYEQYF.

This clonotype was recorded a few times. This rearrangement joins TRBV5-1 to TRBJ2-7; 9 nucleotides line up with TRBD2. The germline gives CDR1 SGHRS, CDR2 YFSETQ. The CDR3 totals 15 residues. V dropped 4 bases and J dropped 10; count of bases not matched to a gene: 15. The DNA of the CDR3 is TGCGCCAGCAGCCCCGACCCCCTTAGCGGGAGTAACCAGTACTTC. Its translation: CASSPDPLSGSNQYF.

The chain recombines TRBV6-5 with TRBJ2-2; TRBD2 agrees at 8 bases. The CDR3 has 15 residues. The V segment lost 3 bases and the J segment 4 bases; nucleotides outside the gene matches: 4. From germline, CDR1 is MNHEY and CDR2 SVGAGI. This chain's CDR3 is CASSYRGTSTGELFF. The CDR3, as DNA: TGTGCCAGCAGTTATCGCGGGACTAGCACCGGGGAGCTGTTTTTT.

A few counts support this clonotype. The J gene is TRBJ1-2, the V gene TRBV7-8; TRBD1 is a possible D gene (5 bases). V dropped 5 bases and J dropped 6 bases, with 22 bases sitting between them. CDR3 length: 16 amino acids. The germline V gene has CDR1 SGHVS and CDR2 FQNEAQ. CDR3 bases: TGTGCCAGCAGCCCAGGGATGGCAGCAGGATCGGATGGCTACACCTTC. Protein: CASSPGMAAGSDGYTF.

The chain has TRBV30 and TRBJ2-5; D is unclear. Germline CDR1 reads GTSNPN; CDR2 reads SVGIG (reference sequence). Trimming pared 0 bases from V and 3 bases from J, leaving 8 bases between. The CDR3 covers 13 residues. The DNA for the CDR3 is TGTGCCTGGAGTGTAAATTCAAAAGAGACCCAGTACTTC. Translated, it gives CAWSVNSKETQYF.

The chain links TRBV27 to TRBJ2-7, with 7 bases aligning to TRBD1. The CDR3 is 15 residues long. The V segment lost 3 bases and the J segment 2 bases; nucleotides outside the gene matches: 7. Germline loops: CDR1 MNHEY, CDR2 SMNVEV (reference sequence). CDR3 amino acids: CASSFSSTGAYEQYF. The CDR3 DNA sequence: TGTGCCAGCAGTTTCTCCTCTACAGGGGCCTACGAGCAGTACTTC.

This clonotype was seen ten or more times. The chain uses TRBV12-3 or TRBV12-4 and TRBJ1-6; 12 bases fit TRBD1. V gave up 6 bases and J gave up 7 bases; unmatched junction bases: 13. This CDR3 comprises 18 residues. The chain's CDR3 is CASRLRDRGLLRNSPLHF. CDR3 nucleotides: TGTGCCAGCAGACTTCGGGACAGGGGGCTTCTCCGAAATTCACCCCTCCACTTT.

This clonotype has at least ten counts. J is TRBJ2-2 and V is TRBV6-1; 8 bases are a match to TRBD2. Germline V gene data show CDR1 as MNHNS and CDR2 as SASEGT. The CDR3 is 16 residues long. Trimming cost V 6 bases and J 6 bases; bases outside gene matches: 12. CDR3 protein: CASSEKAGVSPGELFF. The CDR3 DNA reads TGTGCCAGCAGCGAGAAAGCGGGAGTCAGTCCCGGGGAGCTGTTTTTT.

In its sample, this clonotype was seen many times. V gene TRBV6-2 or TRBV6-3 combines with J gene TRBJ2-5; 11 bases map to TRBD2. Germline V gene sequence: CDR1 MNHEY, CDR2 SVGEGT. With 5 bases clipped from V and 2 bases from J, the junction kept 7 bases outside the gene matches. This CDR3 region has 16 residues. CDR3 nucleotide sequence: TGTGCCAGCAGTCATAGACTAGCGGGGCTACAAGAGACCCAGTACTTC. Translated: CASSHRLAGLQETQYF.

The chain carries TRBV6-2 or TRBV6-3 and TRBJ1-1; TRBD1 is a possible D gene (6 bases). This CDR3 region has 14 residues. V was clipped by 10 bases and J by 1 base, with 16 bases between them. Germline V gene sequence: CDR1 MNHEY, CDR2 SVGEGT. The CDR3 DNA sequence: TGTGCCACCACCGAGGGGGGGACGAACACTGAAGCTTTCTTT. This sequence encodes CATTEGGTNTEAFF.

The sample holds many counts of this clonotype. The chain recombines TRBV6-2 or TRBV6-3 with TRBJ1-1; possible D gene TRBD1, 5 bases. Looked up from germline, CDR1 is MNHEY and CDR2 is SVGEGT. The CDR3 consists of 12 residues. V was cut by 2 bases and J by 8 bases, with 9 bases left in between. CDR3 residues: CASSYRGLEAFF. The CDR3 region has the DNA TGTGCCAGCAGTTACCGGGGACTGGAAGCTTTCTTT.

This clonotype occurred many times. An end of the junction does not agree with germline; a read error may underlie this. This sequence joins TRBV6-1 and TRBJ2-7, with a weak D call TRBD1 (6 bases). CDR1 and CDR2 from the germline V gene are MNHNS and SASEGT. The CDR3 length is 11 residues. DNA for the CDR3: TGTGCCAGCAGTCAACAGGGCGTGCGAGACTTC. Encoded protein: CASSQQGVRDF.